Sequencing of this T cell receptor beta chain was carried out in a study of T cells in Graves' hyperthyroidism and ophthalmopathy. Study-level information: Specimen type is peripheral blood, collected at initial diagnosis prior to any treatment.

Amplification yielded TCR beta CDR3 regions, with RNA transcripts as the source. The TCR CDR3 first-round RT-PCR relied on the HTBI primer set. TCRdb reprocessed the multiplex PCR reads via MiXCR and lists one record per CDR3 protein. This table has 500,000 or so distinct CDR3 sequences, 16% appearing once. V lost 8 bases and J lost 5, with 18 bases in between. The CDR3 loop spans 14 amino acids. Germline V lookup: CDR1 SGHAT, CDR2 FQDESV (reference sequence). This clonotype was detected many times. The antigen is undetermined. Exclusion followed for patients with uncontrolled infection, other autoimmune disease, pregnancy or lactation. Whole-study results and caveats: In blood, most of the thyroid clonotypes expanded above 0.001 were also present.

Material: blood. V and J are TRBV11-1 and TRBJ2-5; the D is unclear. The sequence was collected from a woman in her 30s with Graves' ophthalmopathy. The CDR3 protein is CASATDRVSETQYF. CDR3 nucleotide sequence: TGTGCCAGCGCAACAGACCGGGTGTCGGAGACCCAGTACTTC.